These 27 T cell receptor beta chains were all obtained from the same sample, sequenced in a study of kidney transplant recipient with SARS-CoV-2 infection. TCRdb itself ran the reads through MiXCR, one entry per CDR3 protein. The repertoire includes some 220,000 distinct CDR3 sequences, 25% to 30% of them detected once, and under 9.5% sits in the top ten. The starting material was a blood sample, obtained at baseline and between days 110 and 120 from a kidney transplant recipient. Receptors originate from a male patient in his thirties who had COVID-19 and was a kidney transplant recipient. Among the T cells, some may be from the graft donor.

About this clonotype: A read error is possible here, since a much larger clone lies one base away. The CDR3 spells CASRDGATNEKLVF. CDR3 coding DNA: TGTGCCAGCAGGGACGGCGCAACTAATGAAAAACTGGTTTTT. The gene calls are TRBV2 and TRBJ1-4; D is unclear. The CDR3 is 14 amino acids. Looked up from germline, CDR1 is SNHLY and CDR2 is FYNNEI.

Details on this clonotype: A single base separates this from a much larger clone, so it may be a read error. Here the CDR3 reads CGARVVNNEKLFF. In DNA, the CDR3 is TGCGGTGCTAGAGTGGTCAATAATGAAAAACTGTTTTTT. The J gene is TRBJ1-4, the V gene TRBV20-1; D is unclear. CDR1 and CDR2 (germline): DFQATT, SNEGSKA (reference sequence). The CDR3 length is 13 residues.

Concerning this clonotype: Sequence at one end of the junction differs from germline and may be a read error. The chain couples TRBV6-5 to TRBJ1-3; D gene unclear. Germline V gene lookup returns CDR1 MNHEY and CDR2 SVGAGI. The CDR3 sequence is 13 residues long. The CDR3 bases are TGTGCCAGCAGTAGGGTATCTGGAAACGCCATATATTTT. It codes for CASSRVSGNAIYF.

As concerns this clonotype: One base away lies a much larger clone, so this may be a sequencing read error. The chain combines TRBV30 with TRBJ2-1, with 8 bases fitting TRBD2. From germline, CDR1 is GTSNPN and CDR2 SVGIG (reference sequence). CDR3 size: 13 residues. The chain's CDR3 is CAWRISGNNEQLF. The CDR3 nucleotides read TGTGCCTGGAGGATTAGCGGGAACAATGAGCAGCTCTTC.

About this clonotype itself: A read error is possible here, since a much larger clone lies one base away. The CDR3 bases are TGTGCCAGCAGGGGGGACAGAAACTATGGCTACATCTTC. It specifies CASRGDRNYGYIF. The V gene is TRBV2, the J gene TRBJ1-2; 7 bases are a match to TRBD1. This CDR3 spans 13 amino acids. Germline V gene lookup returns CDR1 SNHLY and CDR2 FYNNEI.

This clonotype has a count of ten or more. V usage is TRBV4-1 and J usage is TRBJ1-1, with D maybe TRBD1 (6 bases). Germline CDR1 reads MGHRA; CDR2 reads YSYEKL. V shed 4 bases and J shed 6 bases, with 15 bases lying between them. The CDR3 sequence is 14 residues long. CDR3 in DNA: TGCGCCAGCAGCCCACAGGTGGGGGCCGCTGAAGCTTTCTTT. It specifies CASSPQVGAAEAFF.

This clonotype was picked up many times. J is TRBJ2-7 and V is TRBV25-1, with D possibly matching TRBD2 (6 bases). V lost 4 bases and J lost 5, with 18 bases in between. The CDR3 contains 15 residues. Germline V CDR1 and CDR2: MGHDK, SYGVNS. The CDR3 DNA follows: TGTGCCAGCAGTGGCCCAGAGGCGGGGTTGAACGAGCAGTACTTC. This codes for CASSGPEAGLNEQYF.

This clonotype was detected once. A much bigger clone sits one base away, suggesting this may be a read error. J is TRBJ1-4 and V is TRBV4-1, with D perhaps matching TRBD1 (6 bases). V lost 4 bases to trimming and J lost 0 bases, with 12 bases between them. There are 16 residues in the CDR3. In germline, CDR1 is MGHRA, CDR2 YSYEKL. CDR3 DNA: TGCGCCAGCAGCCGAGAACCAGGGGCAACTAATGAAAAACTGTTTTTT. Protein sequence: CASSREPGATNEKLFF.

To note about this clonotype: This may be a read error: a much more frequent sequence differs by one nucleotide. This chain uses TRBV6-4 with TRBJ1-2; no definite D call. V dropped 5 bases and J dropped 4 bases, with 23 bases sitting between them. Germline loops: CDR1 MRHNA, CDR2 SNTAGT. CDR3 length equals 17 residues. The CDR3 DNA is TGTGCCAGCAGTACGTTGCCCTCACACGGAAAGACCTATGGCTACACCTTC. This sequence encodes CASSTLPSHGKTYGYTF.

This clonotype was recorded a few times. CDR3 loop: CASSGTSSYNEQFF. DNA of the CDR3: TGTGCCAGCAGCGGGACTAGCTCCTACAATGAGCAGTTCTTC. The chain recombines TRBV6-5 with TRBJ2-1; TRBD2 aligns across 8 bases. V lost 6 bases to trimming and J lost 0 bases; unmatched junction nucleotides: 1. The germline V gene has CDR1 MNHEY and CDR2 SVGAGI. The CDR3 has 14 amino acids.

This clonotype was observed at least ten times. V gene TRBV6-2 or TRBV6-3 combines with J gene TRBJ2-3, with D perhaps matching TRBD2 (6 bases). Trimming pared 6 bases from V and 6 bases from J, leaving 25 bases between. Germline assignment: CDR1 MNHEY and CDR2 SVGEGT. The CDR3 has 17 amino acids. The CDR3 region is CASRSTEGLGWGDTQYF. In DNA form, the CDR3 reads TGTGCCAGCAGGTCAACGGAGGGTCTGGGGTGGGGCGATACGCAGTATTTT.

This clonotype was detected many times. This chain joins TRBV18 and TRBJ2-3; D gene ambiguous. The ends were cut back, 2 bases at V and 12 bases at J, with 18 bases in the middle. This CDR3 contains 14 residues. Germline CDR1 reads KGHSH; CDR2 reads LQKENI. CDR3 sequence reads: CASSPNGPLEPQYF. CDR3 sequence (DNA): TGTGCCAGCTCACCAAATGGGCCTCTCGAGCCACAGTATTTT.

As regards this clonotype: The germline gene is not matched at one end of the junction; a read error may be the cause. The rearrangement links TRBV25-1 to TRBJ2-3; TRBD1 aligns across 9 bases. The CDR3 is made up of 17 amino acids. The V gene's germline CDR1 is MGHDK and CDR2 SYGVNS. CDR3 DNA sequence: TGTGCCGGCAGTGAATTTCGGGGGACAGGGTCCACAGATACGCAGTATTTT. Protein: CAGSEFRGTGSTDTQYF.

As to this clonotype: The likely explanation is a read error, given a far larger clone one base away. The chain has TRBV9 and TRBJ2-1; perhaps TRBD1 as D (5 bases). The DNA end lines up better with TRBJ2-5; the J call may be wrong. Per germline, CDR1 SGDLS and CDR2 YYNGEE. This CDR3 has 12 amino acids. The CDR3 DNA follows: TGTGCCGGCAGTAAGGGCAGGGCGGCCCAGTACTTC. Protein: CAGSKGRAAQYF.

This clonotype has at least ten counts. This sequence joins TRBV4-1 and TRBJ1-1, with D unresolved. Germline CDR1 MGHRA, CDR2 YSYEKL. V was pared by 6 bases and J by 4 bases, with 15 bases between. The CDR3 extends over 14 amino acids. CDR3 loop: CASRQTGRSTEAFF. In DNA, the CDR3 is TGCGCCAGCAGGCAAACGGGAAGGAGCACTGAAGCTTTCTTT.

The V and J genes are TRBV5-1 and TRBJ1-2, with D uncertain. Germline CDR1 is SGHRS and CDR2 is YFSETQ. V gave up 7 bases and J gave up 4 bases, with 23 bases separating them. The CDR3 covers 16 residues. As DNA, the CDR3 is TGCGCCAGCGAATTCGGATCGGCTCGAAAGACCTATGGCTACACCTTC. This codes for CASEFGSARKTYGYTF.

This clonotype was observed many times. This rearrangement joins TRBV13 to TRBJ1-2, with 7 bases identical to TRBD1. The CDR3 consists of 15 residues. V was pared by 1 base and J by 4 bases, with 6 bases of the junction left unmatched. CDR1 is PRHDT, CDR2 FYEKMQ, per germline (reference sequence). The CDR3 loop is CASSLDRGPVYGYTF. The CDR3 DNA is TGTGCCAGCAGCTTAGACAGGGGACCTGTCTATGGCTACACCTTC. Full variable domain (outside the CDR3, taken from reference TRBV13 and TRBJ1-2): AAGVIQSPRHLIKEKRETATLKCYPIPRHDTVYWYQQGPGQDPQFLISFYEKMQSDKGSIPDRFSAQQFSDYHSELNMSSLELGDSALYFCASSLDRGPVYGYTFGSGTRLTVV.

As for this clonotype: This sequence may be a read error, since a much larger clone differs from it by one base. Written as DNA, the CDR3 is TGTGCCACCAGTAAGGCTAGCGGGATGAATGAGCAGTTCTTC. The encoded protein is CATSKASGMNEQFF. This chain connects TRBV24-1 to TRBJ2-1; 9 nucleotides agree with TRBD2. The trim removed 6 bases at V and 7 bases at J, leaving 6 bases unmatched. Germline CDR1 and CDR2: KGHDR and SFDVKD. The CDR3 is made up of 14 amino acids.

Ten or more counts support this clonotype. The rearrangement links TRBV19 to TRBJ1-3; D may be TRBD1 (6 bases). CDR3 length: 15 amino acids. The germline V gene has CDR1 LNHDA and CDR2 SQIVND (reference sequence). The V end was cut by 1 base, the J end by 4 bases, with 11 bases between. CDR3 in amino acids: CASSIAGEGGNTIYF. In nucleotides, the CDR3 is TGTGCCAGTAGTATAGCAGGGGAAGGAGGAAACACCATATATTTT. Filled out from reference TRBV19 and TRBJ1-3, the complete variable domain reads DGGITQSPKYLFRKEGQNVTLSCEQNLNHDAMYWYRQDPGQGLRLIYYSQIVNDFQKGDIAEGYSVSREKKESFPLTVTSAQKNPTAFYLCASSIAGEGGNTIYFGEGSWLTVV.

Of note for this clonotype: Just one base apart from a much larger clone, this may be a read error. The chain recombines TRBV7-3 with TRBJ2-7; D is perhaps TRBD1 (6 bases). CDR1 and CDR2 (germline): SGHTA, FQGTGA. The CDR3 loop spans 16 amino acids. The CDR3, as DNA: TGTGACAGCAGCTTAACGGGCGGTGGGGGCGACTACGAGCAGTACTTC. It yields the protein CDSSLTGGGGDYEQYF. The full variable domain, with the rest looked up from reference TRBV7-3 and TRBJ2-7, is GAGVSQTPSNKVTEKGKYVELRCDPISGHTALYWYRQSLGQGPEFLIYFQGTGAADDSGLPNDRFFAVRPEGSVSTLKIQRTERGDSAVYLCDSSLTGGGGDYEQYFGPGTRLTVT.

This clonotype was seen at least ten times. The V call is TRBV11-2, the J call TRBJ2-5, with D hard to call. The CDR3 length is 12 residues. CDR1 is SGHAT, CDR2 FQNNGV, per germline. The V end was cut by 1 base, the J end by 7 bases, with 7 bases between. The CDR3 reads CASSLGGGTQYF. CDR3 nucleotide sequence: TGTGCCAGCAGCTTAGGAGGCGGGACCCAGTACTTC.

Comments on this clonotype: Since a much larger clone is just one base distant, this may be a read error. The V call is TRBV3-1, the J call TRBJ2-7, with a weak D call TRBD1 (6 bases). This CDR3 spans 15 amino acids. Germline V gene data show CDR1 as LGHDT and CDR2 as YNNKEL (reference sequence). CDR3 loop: CAISQETGPWNEQYF. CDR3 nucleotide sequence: TGTGCCATCAGCCAAGAGACAGGCCCGTGGAACGAGCAGTACTTC.

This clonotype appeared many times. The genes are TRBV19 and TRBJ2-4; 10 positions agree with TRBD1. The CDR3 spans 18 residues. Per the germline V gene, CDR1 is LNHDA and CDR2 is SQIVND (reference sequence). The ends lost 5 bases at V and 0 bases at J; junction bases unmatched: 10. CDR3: CASSGGQGSPSAKNIQYF. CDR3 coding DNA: TGTGCCAGTAGTGGGGGACAGGGGAGCCCCTCAGCCAAAAACATTCAGTACTTC.

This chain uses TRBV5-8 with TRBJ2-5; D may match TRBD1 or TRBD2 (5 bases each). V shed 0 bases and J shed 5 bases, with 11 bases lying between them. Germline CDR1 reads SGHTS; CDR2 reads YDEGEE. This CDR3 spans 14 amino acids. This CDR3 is CASSLENGAETQYF. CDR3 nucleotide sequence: TGTGCCAGCAGCTTGGAGAACGGGGCGGAGACCCAGTACTTC.

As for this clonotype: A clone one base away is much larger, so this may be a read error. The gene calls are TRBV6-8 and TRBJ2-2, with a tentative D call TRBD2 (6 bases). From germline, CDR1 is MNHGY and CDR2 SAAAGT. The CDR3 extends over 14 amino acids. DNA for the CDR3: TGTGCCAGCAGTTCGGGGGAATGGTCCGGGGAGCTGGTTTTT. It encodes CASSSGEWSGELVF.

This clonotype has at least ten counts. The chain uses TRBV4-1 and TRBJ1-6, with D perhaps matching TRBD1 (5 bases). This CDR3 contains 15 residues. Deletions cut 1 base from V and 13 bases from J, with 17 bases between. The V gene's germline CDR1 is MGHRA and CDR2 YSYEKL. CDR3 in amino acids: CASSQAPGGGFPLHF. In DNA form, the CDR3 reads TGCGCCAGCAGCCAAGCCCCCGGGGGTGGCTTTCCCCTCCACTTT.

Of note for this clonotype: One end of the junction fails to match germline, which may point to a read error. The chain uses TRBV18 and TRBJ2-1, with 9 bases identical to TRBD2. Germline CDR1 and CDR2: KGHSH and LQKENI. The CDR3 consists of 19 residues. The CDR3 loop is CASSPDERTSESSYNERFF. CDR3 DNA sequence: TGTGCCAGCTCACCAGATGAACGGACTAGCGAAAGCTCCTACAATGAGCGGTTCTTC.